The present T cell receptor (beta chain) was sequenced within a study of PD-L1 blockade in urothelial cancer. Background on the study: Of 30 or so patients, twenty-five were males with bladder-origin urothelial cancer. A median of 141,255 T cells was found in the blood samples.

Using immunoSEQ multiplex PCR, the repertoire was profiled, and TCRdb retains in-frame clones only, with some absent. The table lists 50,000 or so clones, over 75% of them singletons. Study-level results: More expansion of tumor-associated blood clones, seen at 3 weeks, marked durable-benefit patients.

Patients were living with locally advanced or metastatic urothelial carcinoma. Of note for this clone: Its antigen is currently unknown.

Looked up from germline, CDR1 is MNHEY and CDR2 is SMNVEV (reference sequence). The length of the CDR3 is 18 residues. After removal of 8 bases from V and 10 bases from J, the junction contained 16 bases not matched to a gene. The origin of this receptor is a man in his 70s with urothelial cancer. This chain links TRBV27 with TRBJ2-2, with 16 nucleotides matching TRBD2. Sample: PBMCs, taken around atezolizumab (anti-PD-L1) treatment. CDR3: CASLPGLAGGPDRAELFF. The CDR3 DNA is TGTGCCAGCCTTCCGGGACTAGCGGGAGGGCCGGACCGTGCGGAGCTGTTTTTT.